These 29 T cell receptor beta chains share one sample of origin, sequenced in a study of shared clonotypes between healthy human individuals. TCRdb keeps only in-frame clones here, not all; method: immunoSEQ multiplex PCR. The table shows roughly 2,000,000 clones, with about 95% occurring only once. Naive CD8 populations comprised CD45RO-negative cells positively selected for CCR7, excluding terminally differentiated effector memory CD45RA+ cells. Sequenced material: naive CD8+ T cells sorted from blood. The receptors here all came from a man aged 18 to 30 in good health.

V is TRBV7-8 and J is TRBJ2-1; D ambiguous. With 5 bases removed from V and 6 bases from J, the gap between germline ends came to 17 bases. The CDR3 totals 15 residues. Germline V gives CDR1 SGHVS, CDR2 FQNEAQ. CDR3 in DNA: TGTGCCAGCAGCACTCCGGGCTCTTCTATCAATGAGCAGTTCTTC. Translating gives CASSTPGSSINEQFF.

The chain is built from TRBV5-5 and TRBJ1-1; no clear D. CDR3 length: 13 residues. Trimming left V 0 bases short and J 5 bases short, with 8 bases between. Germline V gene data show CDR1 as SGHKS and CDR2 as YYEKEE (reference sequence). The CDR3 DNA sequence: TGTGCCAGCAGCTTGGGGCCAGGAACTGAAGCTTTCTTT. Its protein is CASSLGPGTEAFF. The variable domain in full, completed from reference TRBV5-5 and TRBJ1-1, reads DAGVTQSPTHLIKTRGQQVTLRCSPISGHKSVSWYQQVLGQGPQFIFQYYEKEERGRGNFPDRFSARQFPNYSSELNVNALLLGDSALYLCASSLGPGTEAFFGQGTRLTVV.

The chain joins TRBV15 to TRBJ2-2, with 9 bases that match TRBD2. Germline V gives CDR1 LNHNV, CDR2 YYDKDF (reference sequence). The CDR3 extends over 15 amino acids. The trim removed 2 bases at V and 3 bases at J, leaving 1 base unmatched. The CDR3 region is CATSRRLADTGELFF. CDR3 DNA: TGTGCCACCAGCAGAAGACTAGCGGACACCGGGGAGCTGTTTTTT.

Here the CDR3 DNA reads TGTGCCAGCAGTGACAGGCAAACCTACGAGCAGTACTTC. Translation: CASSDRQTYEQYF. This chain connects TRBV28 to TRBJ2-7; perhaps TRBD1 as D (6 bases). The V and J ends lost 5 bases and 2 bases respectively, with 10 bases between them. Germline V lookup: CDR1 MDHEN, CDR2 SYDVKM. This CDR3 comprises 13 residues.

The rearrangement links TRBV5-1 to TRBJ2-5, with 7 bases aligning to TRBD2. Losses at the gene ends were 7 bases for V and 1 base for J; bases not matched to a gene: 1. This CDR3 contains 12 residues. Germline loops: CDR1 SGHRS, CDR2 YFSETQ. CDR3 region: CASWEGQETQYF. CDR3 in DNA: TGCGCCAGCTGGGAGGGCCAAGAGACCCAGTACTTC.

The chain employs TRBV11-2 and TRBJ2-5; D tentatively reads TRBD1 or TRBD2 (6 bases each). The J call is in doubt because the DNA end fits TRBJ2-7 better. CDR3 length: 14 residues. Germline CDR1 SGHAT, CDR2 FQNNGV. The CDR3 region has the DNA TGTGCCAGCAGCTACTCCAAGGGGGGCTACGAGCAGTACTTC. It codes for CASSYSKGGYEQYF.

CDR3 coding DNA: TGTGCCAGCAGCTGGGGACAGGCCTATGGCTACACCTTC. This encodes CASSWGQAYGYTF. The chain recombines TRBV7-9 with TRBJ1-2, with 8 bases matching TRBD1. This CDR3 has 13 amino acids. Trimming took 4 bases from V and 4 from J; bases not matched to a gene: 2. Per the germline V gene, CDR1 is SEHNR and CDR2 is FQNEAQ (reference sequence).

J is TRBJ2-1 and V is TRBV25-1, with 7 bases that match TRBD2. After removal of 6 bases from V and 5 bases from J, the junction contained 7 bases not matched to a gene. Germline CDR1 and CDR2: MGHDK and SYGVNS. The CDR3 is 14 amino acids. The CDR3 reads CASRAGGSHNEQFF. DNA for the CDR3: TGTGCCAGCAGGGCCGGGGGGAGTCACAATGAGCAGTTCTTC.

The chain has TRBV2 and TRBJ2-3; perhaps TRBD1 as D (5 bases). V was cut by 0 bases and J by 6 bases, with 10 bases left in between. CDR1 and CDR2 from the germline V gene are SNHLY and FYNNEI. The CDR3 runs 14 residues. The CDR3: CASSEAIGADTQYF. CDR3 DNA sequence: TGTGCCAGCAGTGAAGCAATAGGGGCTGATACGCAGTATTTT.

V gene TRBV9 combines with J gene TRBJ2-3; D possibly uses TRBD1 or TRBD2 (5 bases each). Trimming stripped 4 bases from V and 6 bases from J, with 12 bases between. The CDR3 is 13 residues long. The germline gives CDR1 SGDLS, CDR2 YYNGEE. Written as DNA, the CDR3 is TGTGCCAGCAGCTTTCAAGGGGAGGATACGCAGTATTTT. It is translated as CASSFQGEDTQYF.

The table lists this clone with a few counts. J is TRBJ2-2 and V is TRBV7-9; unclear D gene. CDR1 SEHNR and CDR2 FQNEAQ come from the germline V gene (reference sequence). Trimming took 5 bases from V and 9 from J, leaving 10 bases between them. This CDR3 region has 12 residues. The CDR3 sequence is CASSPESRELFF. The CDR3 DNA follows: TGTGCCAGCAGCCCGGAGAGCAGGGAGCTGTTTTTT.

V gene TRBV6-1 combines with J gene TRBJ2-7; D is ambiguous. The V and J ends lost 2 bases and 2 bases respectively, with 13 bases between them. Per germline, CDR1 MNHNS and CDR2 SASEGT. The CDR3 is made up of 15 amino acids. The CDR3, as DNA: TGTGCCAGCAGTGAACTAATTTCCGGAGCCTACGAGCAGTACTTC. It yields the protein CASSELISGAYEQYF.

This chain links TRBV5-6 with TRBJ2-1; TRBD2 matches 11 bases. Germline-derived CDR1 and CDR2 are SGHDT and YYEEEE. The ends lost 1 base at V and 9 bases at J; junction bases unmatched: 6. The CDR3 contains 15 residues. CDR3 sequence (DNA): TGTGCCAGCAGCTTGCCTAGCGGGAGGAAGACTGAGCAGTTCTTC. Protein sequence: CASSLPSGRKTEQFF.

About this clone itself: Different DNA sequences within this sample yield the same CDR3. The J gene is TRBJ2-5, the V gene TRBV7-9, with D hard to call. The CDR3 sequence is 14 residues long. Trimming took 1 base from V and 2 from J, leaving 8 bases between them. The germline gives CDR1 SEHNR, CDR2 FQNEAQ (reference sequence). CDR3 nucleotide sequence: TGTGCCAGCAGCTTAGGAGGCTCTCAAGAGACCCAGTACTTC. Amino acids: CASSLGGSQETQYF.

The chain links TRBV5-4 to TRBJ2-7, with a possible D match to TRBD1 (6 bases). CDR3 size: 14 residues. V lost 0 bases and J lost 2, with 9 bases in between. Germline values: CDR1 SGHNT, CDR2 YYREEE (reference sequence). CDR3 bases: TGTGCCAGCAGCTTGGAAGGGGGAGCCTACGAGCAGTACTTC. It translates to CASSLEGGAYEQYF. Full variable domain (missing parts from reference TRBV5-4 and TRBJ2-7): ETGVTQSPTHLIKTRGQQVTLRCSSQSGHNTVSWYQQALGQGPQFIFQYYREEENGRGNFPPRFSGLQFPNYSSELNVNALELDDSALYLCASSLEGGAYEQYFGPGTRLTVT.

This sequence joins TRBV10-1 and TRBJ2-3; possible D gene TRBD1, 6 bases. V lost 6 bases to trimming and J lost 2 bases, with 9 bases between them. This CDR3 spans 13 amino acids. Germline V CDR1 and CDR2: WNHNN, SYGVQD (reference sequence). CDR3 amino acids: CASSGDTTDTQYF. The CDR3 DNA sequence: TGCGCCAGCAGCGGGGACACCACAGATACGCAGTATTTT.

The J gene is TRBJ1-2, the V gene TRBV7-9; D may be TRBD1 (5 bases). The V gene's germline CDR1 is SEHNR and CDR2 FQNEAQ (reference sequence). Trimming shortened V by 3 bases and J by 9 bases, and 8 bases separated the two germline ends. There are 11 residues in the CDR3. The CDR3 here is CASSFGGSYTF. DNA for the CDR3: TGTGCCAGCAGCTTTGGGGGGAGCTACACCTTC.

Turning to this clone: This CDR3 is also generated by other DNA sequences in the sample. The chain carries TRBV7-9 and TRBJ2-7, with a tentative D call TRBD1 (6 bases). Germline V gene data show CDR1 as SEHNR and CDR2 as FQNEAQ (reference sequence). CDR3 length equals 11 residues. Trimming removed 4 bases at V and 5 bases at J, with 6 bases between. CDR3 in DNA: TGTGCCAGCAGCTACAGGGACGAGCAGTACTTC. This sequence encodes CASSYRDEQYF.

The V and J genes are TRBV6-1 and TRBJ2-1; D is unclear. The length of the CDR3 is 12 residues. Trimming removed 0 bases at V and 10 bases at J, with 7 bases between. CDR1 is MNHNS, CDR2 SASEGT, per germline. The CDR3 here is CASSEALTEQFF. The CDR3, as DNA: TGTGCCAGCAGTGAAGCGCTAACAGAGCAGTTCTTC.

The chain links TRBV27 to TRBJ2-2; D is ambiguous. This CDR3 contains 16 residues. V shed 0 bases and J shed 2 bases, with 10 bases lying between them. CDR1 and CDR2 (germline): MNHEY, SMNVEV (reference sequence). The DNA of the CDR3 is TGTGCCAGCAGTTTATCGACGGCAGTCAACACCGGGGAGCTGTTTTTT. Amino acids: CASSLSTAVNTGELFF.

This clone was observed a few times. DNA for the CDR3: TGTGCCAGCAGTGACTCAGTCTATGGCTACACCTTC. This gives the protein CASSDSVYGYTF. The chain links TRBV25-1 to TRBJ1-2, with unresolved D. V was trimmed by 3 bases and J by 4 bases, leaving 6 bases between them. The CDR3 contains 12 residues. The germline gives CDR1 MGHDK, CDR2 SYGVNS.

The chain joins TRBV9 to TRBJ1-6; D unclear. The CDR3 is 14 residues long. CDR1 SGDLS and CDR2 YYNGEE come from the germline V gene. Trimming removed 0 bases at V and 3 bases at J, with 4 bases between. In DNA form, the CDR3 reads TGTGCCAGCAGCGTAGGAGGCTATAATTCACCCCTCCACTTT. Its translation is CASSVGGYNSPLHF.

The V call is TRBV27, the J call TRBJ2-2; D gene uncertain. The CDR3 contains 15 residues. The V gene lost 5 bases and the J gene lost 0 bases, with 10 bases spanning the gap. Germline V lookup: CDR1 MNHEY, CDR2 SMNVEV (reference sequence). CDR3: CASSLQRPNTGELFF. The CDR3 region has the DNA TGTGCCAGCAGTCTCCAGCGCCCGAACACCGGGGAGCTGTTTTTT.

The chain uses TRBV2 and TRBJ1-2; D possibly corresponds to TRBD1 (5 bases). The V gene's germline CDR1 is SNHLY and CDR2 FYNNEI. The V end was cut by 1 base, the J end by 3 bases, with 15 bases between. This CDR3 has 16 residues. DNA for the CDR3: TGTGCCAGCAGTGAAGGGGCGTGGGGGAAGGACTATGGCTACACCTTC. As protein: CASSEGAWGKDYGYTF.

The V gene is TRBV6-4, the J gene TRBJ1-5; 10 nucleotides line up with TRBD1. The V gene's germline CDR1 is MRHNA and CDR2 SNTAGT. V was pared by 2 bases and J by 4 bases, with 5 bases of the junction left unmatched. There are 16 residues in the CDR3. CDR3 nucleotides: TGTGCCAGCAGTGACCTGACAGGGGGCGCGAATCAGCCCCAGCATTTT. Protein sequence: CASSDLTGGANQPQHF.

This clone turned up a few times. This sequence joins TRBV6-5 and TRBJ1-6; 7 positions match TRBD1. V gave up 1 base and J gave up 10 bases; unmatched junction bases: 4. Germline V gives CDR1 MNHEY, CDR2 SVGAGI. The CDR3 runs 14 residues. CDR3: CASSYYEGGSPLHF. CDR3 nucleotide sequence: TGTGCCAGCAGTTACTACGAAGGGGGCTCACCCCTCCACTTT.

A single count supports this clone. This chain uses TRBV7-9 with TRBJ2-7, with TRBD1 identical over 7 bases. This CDR3 is 14 amino acids long. Germline-derived CDR1 and CDR2 are SEHNR and FQNEAQ (reference sequence). With V trimmed by 4 bases and J by 2 bases, 5 bases remained unmatched. For the CDR3, the DNA is TGTGCCAGCAGCTCATCTAGGGGGCCCTACGAGCAGTACTTC. Translated, it gives CASSSSRGPYEQYF.

The CDR3 nucleotides are TGTGCCAGCAGTCAGGGAGGGCACACTGAAGCTTTCTTT. Its protein is CASSQGGHTEAFF. The chain has TRBV27 and TRBJ1-1; D is possibly TRBD1 (5 bases). The CDR3 is 13 residues long. Germline lookup yields CDR1 MNHEY and CDR2 SMNVEV (reference sequence). Deletions cut 5 bases from V and 3 bases from J, with 10 bases between.

The rearrangement links TRBV7-9 to TRBJ1-1; D unclear. The CDR3 has 12 residues. CDR1 SEHNR and CDR2 FQNEAQ come from the germline V gene (reference sequence). The V end lost 1 base, the J end lost 6 bases, and 6 bases lay between the germline ends. This CDR3 reads CASSLEVPEAFF. CDR3 DNA sequence: TGTGCCAGCAGCTTAGAGGTCCCTGAAGCTTTCTTT.